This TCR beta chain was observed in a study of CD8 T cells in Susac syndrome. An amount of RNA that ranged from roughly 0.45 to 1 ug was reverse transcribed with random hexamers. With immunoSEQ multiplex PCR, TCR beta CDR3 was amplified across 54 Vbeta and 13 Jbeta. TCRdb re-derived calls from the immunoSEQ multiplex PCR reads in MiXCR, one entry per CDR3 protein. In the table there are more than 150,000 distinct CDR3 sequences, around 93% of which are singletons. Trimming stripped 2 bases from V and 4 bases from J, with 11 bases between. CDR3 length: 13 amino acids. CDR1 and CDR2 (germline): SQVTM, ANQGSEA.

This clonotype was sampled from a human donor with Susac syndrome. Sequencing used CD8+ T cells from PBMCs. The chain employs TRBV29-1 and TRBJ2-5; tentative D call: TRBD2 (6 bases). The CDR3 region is CSVETGVPETQYF. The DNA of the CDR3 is TGCAGCGTTGAAACGGGGGTCCCAGAGACCCAGTACTTC.